Listed below are T cell receptor beta chains from one sample, sequenced in a study of T cells in Graves' hyperthyroidism and ophthalmopathy. TCRdb called the multiplex PCR reads again in MiXCR, with one record for every CDR3 protein. The sample consists of about 200,000 distinct CDR3 sequences, less than 20% of them appearing once. Sequencing input: blood. The receptors originated from a woman between 45 and 65 years old with Graves' hyperthyroidism. CDR3s include the opening cysteine and the closing phenylalanine or tryptophan. The D gene is left open where the match is weak. The listing skips clone size in some rows; elsewhere it reads once, few, many or a size class.

TRBD1,14,many,TRBJ2-1,TRBV12-3/TRBV12-4,TGTGCCAGCAGTACAGGGGGCAATGGCAATGAGCAGTTCTTC,CASSTGGNGNEQFF
.,11,.,TRBJ2-7,TRBV18,TGTGCCAGCTCCCCTTTGGACGAGCAGTACTTC,CASSPLDEQYF
TRBD1,15,many,TRBJ1-1,TRBV20-1,TGCAGTGCTAGATCCCAGGGGGCAACGAACACTGAAGCTTTCTTT,CSARSQGATNTEAFF
.,14,many,TRBJ2-5,TRBV6-1,TGTGCCAGCAGTTACGATTGGACCGCCGAGACCCAGTACTTC,CASSYDWTAETQYF
TRBD1,16,.,TRBJ1-1,TRBV27,TGTGCCAGCAGTTTAGAGTTACGGCCGGGACAGGGGAAAGCTTTCTTT,CASSLELRPGQGKAFF
TRBD2,16,.,TRBJ2-1,TRBV19,TGTGCCAGTAGTATGGGGCTAGCGGGATTCTACAATGAGCAGTTCTTC,CASSMGLAGFYNEQFF
TRBD1,15,few,TRBJ1-2,TRBV7-9,TGTGCCAGCAGCCACGGTCCGGGACAGGGTTCTGGCTACACCTTC,CASSHGPGQGSGYTF
TRBD1,16,many,TRBJ2-7,TRBV5-1,TGCGCCAGCAGAACCCACAGGGGGCGAGAGGTTTACGAGCAGTACTTC,CASRTHRGREVYEQYF
.,15,many,TRBJ1-5,TRBV2,TGTGCCAGCGCCTTACGGCCGGGGGGCGACCAGCCCCAGCATTTT,CASALRPGGDQPQHF
.,14,many,TRBJ2-3,TRBV6-1,TGTGCCAGCAGTGACCCCTCAAGCACAGATACGCAGTATTTT,CASSDPSSTDTQYF
TRBD2,14,many,TRBJ2-7,TRBV20-1,TGCAGTGCTCCAGGACTAGCGAACTCCTACGAGCAGTACTTC,CSAPGLANSYEQYF
.,11,many,TRBJ2-5,TRBV18,TGTGCCAGCTCACCTCAAGAGACCCAGTACTTC,CASSPQETQYF
.,14,many,TRBJ2-5,TRBV2,TGTGCCAGCAGTGGACTGAAGTACCAAGAGACCCAGTACTTC,CASSGLKYQETQYF
.,12,many,TRBJ1-1,TRBV11-2,TGTGCCAGCAGAACAGGGAACACTGAAGCTTTCTTT,CASRTGNTEAFF
.,14,few,TRBJ1-5,TRBV5-5,TGTGCCAGCAGCTTGGGTTCCGGGAATCAGCCCCAGCATTTT,CASSLGSGNQPQHF
.,16,many,TRBJ1-5,TRBV12-3/TRBV12-4,TGTGCCAGCAGTAGGACCGAATTGTATAGCAATCAGCCCCAGCATTTT,CASSRTELYSNQPQHF
.,13,many,TRBJ1-2,TRBV27,TGTGCCAGCAGTGCCAGGGTGCACTATGGCTACACCTTC,CASSARVHYGYTF
TRBD2,16,.,TRBJ2-1,TRBV11-2,TGTGCCAGCAGCTTAGATAGGGGACTAGCGATCGATGAGCAGTTCTTC,CASSLDRGLAIDEQFF
.,15,many,TRBJ2-7,TRBV27,TGTGCCAGCTCAAACCCCCAGGGGGGCATCCACGAGCAGTACTTC,CASSNPQGGIHEQYF
TRBD2,17,many,TRBJ2-3,TRBV7-2,TGTGCCAGCAGCTTATGGCTAGCGGGTCCACTGACAGATACGCAGTATTTT,CASSLWLAGPLTDTQYF
.,16,many,TRBJ1-3,TRBV3-1,TGTGCCAGCAGGAATGGAGGACACTTCTCTGGAAACACCATATATTTT,CASRNGGHFSGNTIYF
.,13,many,TRBJ1-1,TRBV12-5,TGTGCTAGTGGTTTCACAGGGAAGACTGAAGCTTTCTTT,CASGFTGKTEAFF
.,15,many,TRBJ1-3,TRBV3-1,TGTGCCAGCAGCCAACCGACAGGAACTGGAAACACCATATATTTT,CASSQPTGTGNTIYF
TRBD1,16,.,TRBJ1-2,TRBV7-9,TGTGCCAGCAGCTTATGGGACAGGGTCATCGGGGGTGGCTACACCTTC,CASSLWDRVIGGGYTF
TRBD1,14,many,TRBJ2-5,TRBV5-1,TGCGCCAGCAGCCACGGGACAGGGAAAGAGACCCAGTACTTC,CASSHGTGKETQYF
.,13,many,TRBJ1-5,TRBV30,TGTGCCTGGGATCTCACGGGACATCAGCCCCAGCATTTT,CAWDLTGHQPQHF
.,13,many,TRBJ2-3,TRBV3-1,TGTGCCAGCAGCCAAATGCGGGCGGATACGCAGTATTTT,CASSQMRADTQYF
.,14,.,TRBJ2-7,TRBV11-2,TGTGCCAGCAGCTTAAGGCGGGATAGGTACGAGCAGTACTTC,CASSLRRDRYEQYF
TRBD1,13,many,TRBJ1-5,TRBV2,TGTGCCAGCAGTTACAGGGGGAATCAGCCCCAGCATTTT,CASSYRGNQPQHF
.,10,.,TRBJ2-5,TRBV20-1,TGCAGTGCTTTTACAGAGACCCAGTACTTC,CSAFTETQYF
.,14,many,TRBJ1-2,TRBV28,TGTGCCACCACCTCGACAGGAGTTAACTATGGCTACACCTTC,CATTSTGVNYGYTF
.,18,.,TRBJ2-7,TRBV7-2,TGTGCCAGCAGCTTAGGGGTAAGGTTGGGACACCATGCCTACGAGCAGTACTTC,CASSLGVRLGHHAYEQYF
TRBD2,15,few,TRBJ2-3,TRBV5-1,TGTGCCAGCAGAGTGGGACTAGCGGGAGCAGATACGCAGTATTTT,CASRVGLAGADTQYF
.,16,few,TRBJ2-2,TRBV29-1,TGCAGCGTTGCTATTAGTCGACGCGCGAACACCGGGGAGCTGTTTTTT,CSVAISRRANTGELFF
.,15,.,TRBJ1-5,TRBV27,TGTGCCAGCAGTCTCGGAGGGGGGGGGCAACAGCCCCAGCATTTT,CASSLGGGGQQPQHF
.,14,few,TRBJ1-3,TRBV11-3,TGTGCCAGCAGCTTAGCCGTCTCTGGAAACACCATATATTTT,CASSLAVSGNTIYF
.,14,once,TRBJ2-1,TRBV11-2,TGTGCCAGCAGCCACGTAGGTGCCTACAATGAGCAGTTCTTC,CASSHVGAYNEQFF
TRBD1,16,.,TRBJ2-2,TRBV27,TGTGCCAGCAGTTATAGACAGGGGCGAACAACCGGGGAGCTGTTTTTT,CASSYRQGRTTGELFF
.,16,.,TRBJ1-5,TRBV27,TGTGCCAGCAGCAGTTTAGTAGGACATAGCAATCAGCCCCAGCATTTT,CASSSLVGHSNQPQHF
.,15,many,TRBJ2-5,TRBV28,TGTGCCAGCAGTTTACTCGACAGGGCGGGGGAGACCCAGTACTTC,CASSLLDRAGETQYF
TRBD2,16,.,TRBJ2-3,TRBV7-3,TGTGCCAGCAGCTTAAAGGCGGGGGGGGGCACAGATACGCAGTATTTT,CASSLKAGGGTDTQYF
.,12,many,TRBJ2-3,TRBV12-3/TRBV12-4,TGTGCCAGCACCCCGAACACAGATACGCAGTATTTT,CASTPNTDTQYF
.,14,many,TRBJ1-2,TRBV7-8,TGTGCCAGCAGCTTAGATTGGGGACCTTATGGCTACACCTTC,CASSLDWGPYGYTF
.,15,many,TRBJ2-3,TRBV3-1,TGTGCCAGCAGCCAAGACGGGAAGAGCACAGATACGCAGTATTTT,CASSQDGKSTDTQYF
.,11,many,TRBJ1-2,TRBV30,TGTGCCTGGAACTCCAACTATGGCTACACCTTC,CAWNSNYGYTF
TRBD2,15,.,TRBJ2-3,TRBV24-1,TGTGCCACGGGGGAACTAGCGGGTAGCACAGATACGCAGTATTTT,CATGELAGSTDTQYF
.,14,.,TRBJ1-5,TRBV19,TGTGCCAGTAGTAAGGGACGGATCAATCAGCCCCAGCATTTT,CASSKGRINQPQHF
TRBD2,20,few,TRBJ2-7,TRBV3-1,TGTGCCAGCAGCCCTTGGACACTACAAGTTGGGAGCGGGGGCCGGTACGAGCAGTACTTC,CASSPWTLQVGSGGRYEQYF
.,12,.,TRBJ2-5,TRBV7-2,TGTGCCAGCAGCCGGCACCAAGAGACCCAGTACTTC,CASSRHQETQYF
.,13,many,TRBJ2-1,TRBV29-1,TGCAGCGTTGAAGAGGGGGCGAAGGATGAGCAGTTCTTC,CSVEEGAKDEQFF
TRBD2,16,few,TRBJ2-1,TRBV15,TGTGCCACCAGCAACCCGGCGGGCGGGAGGGCCAATGAGCAGTTCTTC,CATSNPAGGRANEQFF
TRBD2,16,many,TRBJ2-7,TRBV4-2,TGTGCCAGCAGCTCGGGGACTAGCGGGAACCTATCCGAGCAGTACTTC,CASSSGTSGNLSEQYF
TRBD1,13,many,TRBJ2-5,TRBV20-1,TGCAGTGCTAAGGGACAGGGACAAGAGACCCAGTACTTC,CSAKGQGQETQYF
.,14,.,TRBJ1-2,TRBV7-2,TGTGCCAGCAGCTTACTAGGAGAGATCTATGGCTACACCTTC,CASSLLGEIYGYTF
.,16,many,TRBJ1-3,TRBV11-1,TGTGCCAGCAGCTTTGGAAGGGAATACTCTGGAAACACCATATATTTT,CASSFGREYSGNTIYF
.,13,few,TRBJ1-5,TRBV20-1,TGCAGTGCCGTGAAGCCCGGCAATCAGCCCCAGCATTTT,CSAVKPGNQPQHF
TRBD2,15,many,TRBJ2-1,TRBV28,TGTGCCAGCAGTTCGGGGGGGGAGGGCCTGGGTGAGCAGTTCTTC,CASSSGGEGLGEQFF
.,12,.,TRBJ1-2,TRBV19,TGTGCCAGTCGGTGGGGGGCAGGTGGCTACACCTTC,CASRWGAGGYTF
.,18,many,TRBJ2-1,TRBV7-8,TGTGCCAGCAGCTTAGCCCCGACTACTAGCAGAGGATGGAATGAGCAGTTCTTC,CASSLAPTTSRGWNEQFF
TRBD2,13,.,TRBJ2-7,TRBV6-1,TGTGCCAGCATCACTAGCGGGATCTACGAGCAGTACTTC,CASITSGIYEQYF